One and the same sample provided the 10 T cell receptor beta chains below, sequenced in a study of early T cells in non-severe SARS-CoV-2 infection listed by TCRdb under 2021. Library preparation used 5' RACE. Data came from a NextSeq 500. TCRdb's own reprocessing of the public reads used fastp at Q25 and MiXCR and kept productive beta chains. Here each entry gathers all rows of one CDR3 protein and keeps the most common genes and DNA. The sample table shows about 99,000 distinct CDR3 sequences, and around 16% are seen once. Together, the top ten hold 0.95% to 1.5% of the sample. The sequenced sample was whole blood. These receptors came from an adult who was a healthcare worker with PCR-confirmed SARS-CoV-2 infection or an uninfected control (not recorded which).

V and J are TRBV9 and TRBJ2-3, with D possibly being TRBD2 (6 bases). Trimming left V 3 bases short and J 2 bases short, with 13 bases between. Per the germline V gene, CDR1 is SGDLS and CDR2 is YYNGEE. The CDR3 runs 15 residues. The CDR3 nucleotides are TGTGCCAGCAGCGCACCCGGGACTTCCACAGATACGCAGTATTTT. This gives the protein CASSAPGTSTDTQYF.

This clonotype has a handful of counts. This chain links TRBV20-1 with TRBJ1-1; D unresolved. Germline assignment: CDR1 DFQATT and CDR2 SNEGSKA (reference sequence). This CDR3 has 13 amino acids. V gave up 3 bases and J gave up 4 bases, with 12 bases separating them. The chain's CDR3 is CSARSPTTTEAFF. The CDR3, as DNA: TGCAGTGCTAGGTCCCCTACGACCACTGAAGCTTTCTTT.

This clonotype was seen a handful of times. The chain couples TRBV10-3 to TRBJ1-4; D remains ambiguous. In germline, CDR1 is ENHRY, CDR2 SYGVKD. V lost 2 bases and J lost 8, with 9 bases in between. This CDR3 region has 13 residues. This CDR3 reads CAISEGSLEKLFF. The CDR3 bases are TGTGCCATCAGTGAGGGTTCTCTGGAAAAACTGTTTTTT.

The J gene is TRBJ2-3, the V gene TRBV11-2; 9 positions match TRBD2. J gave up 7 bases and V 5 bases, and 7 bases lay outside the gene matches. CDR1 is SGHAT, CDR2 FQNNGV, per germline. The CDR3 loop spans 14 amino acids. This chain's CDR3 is CASSPRLADYTQYF. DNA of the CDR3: TGTGCCAGCAGCCCCCGACTAGCGGACTATACGCAGTATTTT.

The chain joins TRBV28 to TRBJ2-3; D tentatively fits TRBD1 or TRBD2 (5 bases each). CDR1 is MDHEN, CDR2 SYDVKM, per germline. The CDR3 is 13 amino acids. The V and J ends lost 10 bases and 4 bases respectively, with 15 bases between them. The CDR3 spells CATLGPRADTQYF. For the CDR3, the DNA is TGTGCCACCTTGGGACCGAGGGCAGATACGCAGTATTTT.

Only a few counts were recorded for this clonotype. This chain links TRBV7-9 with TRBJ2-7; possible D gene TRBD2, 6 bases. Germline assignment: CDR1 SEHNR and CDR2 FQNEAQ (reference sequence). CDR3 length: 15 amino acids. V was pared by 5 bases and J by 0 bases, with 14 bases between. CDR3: CASSHPGTGSYEQYF. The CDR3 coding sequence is TGTGCCAGCAGCCATCCCGGGACTGGCTCCTACGAGCAGTACTTC.

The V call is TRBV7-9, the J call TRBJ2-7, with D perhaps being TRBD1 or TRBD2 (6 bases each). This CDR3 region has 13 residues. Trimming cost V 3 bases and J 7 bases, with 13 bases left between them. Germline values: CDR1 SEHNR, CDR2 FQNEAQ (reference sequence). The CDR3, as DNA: TGTGCCAGCAGCTTGGGCACAGGGAGGGAGCAGTACTTC. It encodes CASSLGTGREQYF.

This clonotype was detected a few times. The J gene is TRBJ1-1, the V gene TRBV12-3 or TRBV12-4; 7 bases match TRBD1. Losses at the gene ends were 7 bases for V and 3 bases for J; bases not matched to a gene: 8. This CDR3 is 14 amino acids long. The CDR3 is CASTRGQAHTEAFF. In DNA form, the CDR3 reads TGTGCCAGCACCCGAGGACAGGCGCACACTGAAGCTTTCTTT.

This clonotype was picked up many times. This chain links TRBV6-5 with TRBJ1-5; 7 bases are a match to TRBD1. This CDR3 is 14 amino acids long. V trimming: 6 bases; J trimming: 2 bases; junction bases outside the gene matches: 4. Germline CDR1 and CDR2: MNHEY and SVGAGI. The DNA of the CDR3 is TGTGCCAGCAGCACTGGACAGGGCAATCAGCCCCAGCATTTT. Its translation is CASSTGQGNQPQHF.

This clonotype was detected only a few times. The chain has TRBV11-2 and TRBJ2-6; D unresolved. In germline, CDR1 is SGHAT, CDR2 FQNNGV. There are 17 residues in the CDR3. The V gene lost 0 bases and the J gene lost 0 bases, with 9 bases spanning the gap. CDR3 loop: CASSLEGSLSGANVLTF. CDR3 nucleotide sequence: TGTGCCAGCAGCTTAGAGGGCAGCCTCTCTGGGGCCAACGTCCTGACTTTC.